This TCR beta chain was profiled in a study of T cell repertoires in cytomegalovirus infection. Study in general: Public TCR beta signatures were indicative of both CMV infection and a matching HLA type. Findings of the study overall: CMV carriers having the relevant HLA were flagged by cumulative public TCR beta family frequency.

TCRdb reprocessed the reads via MiXCR and lists one record per CDR3 protein. The sample records 40,000 to 60,000 distinct CDR3 sequences, about a fifth being singletons. This clonotype was found a few times. Its antigen remains unidentified. The V gene end was trimmed by 2 bases and the J gene end by 4 bases; junction bases not matched to a gene: 4. This CDR3 region has 14 residues. CDR1 and CDR2 (germline): SGHDT, YYEEEE. The specimen was CD8+ T cells from cultured PBMCs, collected from culture after CMV antigen stimulation. This clonotype was obtained from a human donor in good health (CMV status not recorded). Some clones in this sample may be carry-over from other donors' samples. This chain connects TRBV5-6 to TRBJ2-7, with TRBD1 matching 9 bases. The CDR3 sequence: CASSFTGGGYEQYF. Here the CDR3 DNA reads TGTGCCAGCAGCTTCACAGGGGGCGGGTACGAGCAGTACTTC.